Given below is one TCR beta chain in context. Its antigen is as yet unknown. cDNA synthesis used the whole RNA isolate, giving expressed TCRB sequences. Clones were read by immunoSEQ multiplex PCR, and TCRdb kept only the in-frame ones, dropping some. The table has 200,000 to 250,000 clones, roughly 13% seen once. From germline, CDR1 is LGHNA and CDR2 YNFKEQ. J was trimmed by 2 bases and V by 1 base; bases with no gene match: 4. CDR3 size: 15 residues. This record comes from a study of beta chain features in type 1 diabetes. Findings and caveats of the study: The similarity of naive, central memory and Treg TCRB repertoires appeared greater among patients than among healthy donors. Moderately but significantly shorter TCRB CDR3s were found in Type 1 diabetes patients in all four CD4+ subsets.

The clonotype was recovered from a man aged 30 to 45 with type 1 diabetes. Sequences were obtained from naive CD4+ T cells from blood. The V gene is TRBV4-2, the J gene TRBJ2-7, with TRBD1 matching 8 bases. The chain's CDR3 is CASSQGQGAAYEQYF. The DNA of the CDR3 is TGTGCCAGCAGCCAAGGTCAGGGGGCTGCCTACGAGCAGTACTTC.